The 12 T cell receptor beta chains below come from one sample, sequenced in a study of CD8+ T cells in alopecia areata. Treatment specified: oral pan-JAK inhibitor, 5-10 mg twice daily. Once RNA had been extracted, it was reverse transcribed into cDNA to act as the sequencing template. Measured with immunoSEQ multiplex PCR; TCRdb has only the in-frame clones, and not every one. Here the sample spans about 64,000 clones, approximately 44% being singletons. The specimen was CD8+ T cells sorted from blood, collected at approximately week 37, from a patient treated with tofacitinib. The source is a human donor with alopecia areata.

The chain joins TRBV9 to TRBJ1-2, with TRBD1 identical over 7 bases. The V gene end was trimmed by 3 bases and the J gene end by 5 bases; junction bases not matched to a gene: 10. The CDR3 consists of 15 residues. The germline gives CDR1 SGDLS, CDR2 YYNGEE. The CDR3 nucleotides read TGTGCCAGCAGCGAAGGGGGGACAGAATTATATGGCTACACCTTC. Translation: CASSEGGTELYGYTF.

The chain carries TRBV4-1 and TRBJ2-5, with TRBD2 as a possible D gene (5 bases). The germline V gene has CDR1 MGHRA and CDR2 YSYEKL. V was clipped by 0 bases and J by 2 bases, with 7 bases between them. This CDR3 is built from 14 residues. DNA for the CDR3: TGCGCCAGCAGCCAAGAGTGGGAGCAAGAGACCCAGTACTTC. Its translation: CASSQEWEQETQYF.

V gene TRBV27 combines with J gene TRBJ1-5; no clear D gene. Per germline, CDR1 MNHEY and CDR2 SMNVEV (reference sequence). Trimming removed 2 bases at V and 3 bases at J, with 8 bases between. The CDR3 totals 14 residues. As DNA, the CDR3 is TGTGCCAGCAGTTTACGGCCGATCAATCAGCCCCAGCATTTT. Protein sequence: CASSLRPINQPQHF.

J is TRBJ2-2 and V is TRBV27; 8 bases line up with TRBD2. V lost 0 bases, J lost 5 bases, and 2 bases stayed unmatched. The CDR3 consists of 15 residues. Germline CDR1 reads MNHEY; CDR2 reads SMNVEV (reference sequence). In DNA, the CDR3 is TGTGCCAGCAGTTTATCCGGGGGGGAGACCGGGGAGCTGTTTTTT. It specifies CASSLSGGETGELFF.

The chain couples TRBV28 to TRBJ2-1, with D unresolved. Trimming shortened V by 3 bases and J by 0 bases, and 12 bases separated the two germline ends. The CDR3 length is 16 residues. The germline gives CDR1 MDHEN, CDR2 SYDVKM. The CDR3 loop reads CASSFRALRSYNEQFF. CDR3 DNA sequence: TGTGCCAGCAGTTTTAGGGCCCTACGCTCCTACAATGAGCAGTTCTTC.

The chain employs TRBV30 and TRBJ2-7, with D tentatively TRBD2 (5 bases). CDR3 size: 11 residues. The germline V gene has CDR1 GTSNPN and CDR2 SVGIG (reference sequence). Trimming cost V 3 bases and J 5 bases, with 8 bases left between them. CDR3 residues: CAWRDFHEQYF. CDR3 nucleotide sequence: TGTGCCTGGAGGGACTTTCACGAGCAGTACTTC.

In DNA form, the CDR3 reads TGTGCCAGCAGCCCAACGGCGGGAACTGAAGCTTTCTTT. Translated, it gives CASSPTAGTEAFF. V and J are TRBV11-2 and TRBJ1-1; no clear D gene. The V and J ends lost 5 bases and 5 bases respectively, with 12 bases between them. Germline CDR1 reads SGHAT; CDR2 reads FQNNGV. This CDR3 spans 13 amino acids. Together with reference TRBV11-2 and TRBJ1-1, the CDR3 gives the full variable domain: EAGVAQSPRYKIIEKRQSVAFWCNPISGHATLYWYQQILGQGPKLLIQFQNNGVVDDSQLPKDRFSAERLKGVDSTLKIQPAKLEDSAVYLCASSPTAGTEAFFGQGTRLTVV.

This clone was recorded a few times. This chain joins TRBV29-1 and TRBJ2-1; 7 positions match TRBD2. V gave up 7 bases and J gave up 8 bases; unmatched junction bases: 8. The CDR3 covers 12 residues. Per germline, CDR1 SQVTM and CDR2 ANQGSEA. The CDR3 DNA is TGCAGCGGTTGGACTAGTTCGGATGAGCAGTTCTTC. Translation gives CSGWTSSDEQFF.

This sequence joins TRBV29-1 and TRBJ1-1, with D maybe TRBD1 (5 bases). CDR1 and CDR2 (germline): SQVTM, ANQGSEA. With 8 bases removed from V and 1 base from J, the gap between germline ends came to 8 bases. CDR3 length: 11 residues. The CDR3 reads CSSGENTEAFF. CDR3 coding DNA: TGCAGCTCGGGGGAGAACACTGAAGCTTTCTTT. The complete variable domain, with remaining parts taken from reference TRBV29-1 and TRBJ1-1, reads SAVISQKPSRDICQRGTSLTIQCQVDSQVTMMFWYRQQPGQSLTLIATANQGSEATYESGFVIDKFPISRPNLTFSTLTVSNMSPEDSSIYLCSSGENTEAFFGQGTRLTVV.

The chain is built from TRBV7-2 and TRBJ1-2; no clear D gene. This CDR3 has 13 residues. CDR1 is SGHTA and CDR2 is FQGNSA in the germline V gene. V lost 2 bases and J 3 bases, leaving 7 bases between the germline ends. The CDR3 bases are TGTGCCAGCAGCTTACGCACGGACTATGGCTACACCTTC. Translation: CASSLRTDYGYTF.

The chain has TRBV9 and TRBJ2-5; either TRBD1 or TRBD2 may fit D (8 bases each). The germline gives CDR1 SGDLS, CDR2 YYNGEE. There are 16 residues in the CDR3. Trimming stripped 4 bases from V and 5 bases from J, with 21 bases between. The CDR3 region is CASSSGGAGGLETQYF. The CDR3 DNA reads TGTGCCAGCAGCTCCGGGGGGGCAGGGGGCCTCGAGACCCAGTACTTC.

The V and J genes are TRBV7-6 and TRBJ2-7, with D perhaps assigned TRBD1 or TRBD2 (6 bases each). Deletions cut 5 bases from V and 3 bases from J, with 11 bases between. The CDR3 length is 13 residues. Germline values: CDR1 SGHVS, CDR2 FNYEAQ. In DNA, the CDR3 is TGTGCCAGCAGCCCCGGAGGGGGCTACGAGCAGTACTTC. Translated: CASSPGGGYEQYF.